One TCR beta chain is described in this entry. This entry comes from a study of regulatory T cells in long-lasting Graves disease. Germline-derived CDR1 and CDR2 are SGHAT and FQNNGV. The CDR3 covers 14 residues. V lost 0 bases, J lost 7 bases, and 10 bases lay in between. Time point described: newly diagnosed GD, antithyroid drugs for less than 3 months. The TCR library was prepared using RNA isolated from PBMCs. Arm-PCR of CDR3 regions with iRepertoire HTBI primers generated TCR beta libraries. Using its own MiXCR run on the multiplex PCR reads, TCRdb lists one record per CDR3 protein. The sample carries fewer than 550,000 distinct CDR3 sequences, 16% recorded once. The sample also formed part of further work on T cells in Graves' hyperthyroidism and ophthalmopathy.

The chain employs TRBV11-2 and TRBJ2-1; D is undetermined. This TCR derives from a woman aged 18-29 years with Graves disease. Sequenced here: peripheral blood mononuclear cells (PBMCs), sampled at new diagnosis, from a patient treated with antithyroid drugs. The CDR3 spells CASSLDRALNEQFF. For the CDR3, the DNA is TGTGCCAGCAGCTTAGATCGGGCTTTAAATGAGCAGTTCTTC.